The T cell receptor (beta chain) under discussion was sequenced for a study of cytomegalovirus exposure and HLA in healthy donors. Study summary: Sequencing of 150 million to 200 million T cells in an earlier analysis found around 100 million unique TCR beta sequences.

CDR1 SGHRS and CDR2 YFSETQ come from the germline V gene. V gave up 7 bases and J gave up 5 bases; unmatched junction bases: 11. The CDR3 extends over 14 amino acids. This clone came up a few times. The antigen is unknown. Study-level points and caveats: The study carried out a later analysis of TCR beta sequences. It associated some 18,000 of them with specific HLA alleles at a false discovery rate of 0.05. In all likelihood, a cluster of highly shared sequence variants was a sequencing artifact. Most TCR beta V segments were productive about 87% or about 30% of the time in an earlier analysis.

The PCR was carried out with 60 Vbeta primers and 13 Jbeta primers. Profiled with immunoSEQ multiplex PCR; TCRdb holds only in-frame clones, not every one. The table has roughly 110,000 clones, roughly three quarters seen once. The receptor comes from a man aged 18 to 35 in good health and CMV-seronegative. The chain joins TRBV5-1 to TRBJ1-1, with 7 bases that match TRBD1. The specimen was PBMCs. This CDR3 is CASGQGGLRTEAFF. The CDR3 nucleotides read TGCGCCAGCGGCCAGGGGGGCTTGAGGACTGAAGCTTTCTTT. The variable domain in full, completed from reference TRBV5-1 and TRBJ1-1, reads KAGVTQTPRYLIKTRGQQVTLSCSPISGHRSVSWYQQTPGQGLQFLFEYFSETQRNKGNFPGRFSGRQFSNSRSEMNVSTLELGDSALYLCASGQGGLRTEAFFGQGTRLTVV.